This entry lists 30 T cell receptor beta chains sequenced from one sample in a study of blood T cell repertoires in COVID-19. Method: immunoSEQ multiplex PCR; TCRdb's copy keeps in-frame clones and lacks some. The sample yields 350,000 to 550,000 clones, around 89% seen once. The sequenced sample was peripheral blood. Receptors were obtained from a woman aged 25-40 years with acute or convalescent COVID-19.

The chain couples TRBV30 to TRBJ1-3, with no clear D. This CDR3 is 14 amino acids long. Germline V gene sequence: CDR1 GTSNPN, CDR2 SVGIG (reference sequence). The ends were cut back, 0 bases at V and 5 bases at J, with 11 bases in the middle. CDR3 DNA sequence: TGTGCCTGGAGTGTACAGCATAGGAGAAACACCATATATTTT. This codes for CAWSVQHRRNTIYF.

The chain carries TRBV2 and TRBJ2-1, with unresolved D. Germline V lookup: CDR1 SNHLY, CDR2 FYNNEI. The V end was cut by 3 bases, the J end by 9 bases, with 6 bases between. The CDR3 is 11 residues long. CDR3 sequence (DNA): TGTGCCAGCAGTGACAGATTTGAGCAGTTCTTC. Its protein is CASSDRFEQFF. Together with reference TRBV2 and TRBJ2-1, the CDR3 gives the full variable domain: EPEVTQTPSHQVTQMGQEVILRCVPISNHLYFYWYRQILGQKVEFLVSFYNNEISEKSEIFDDQFSVERPDGSNFTLKIRSTKLEDSAMYFCASSDRFEQFFGPGTRLTVL.

This clone came up once. The chain combines TRBV4-1 with TRBJ2-7; D possibly corresponds to TRBD2 (7 bases). Trimming removed 3 bases from V and 2 bases from J, with 14 bases in between. The germline CDR1 and CDR2 sequences are MGHRA and YSYEKL. The CDR3 runs 15 residues. Here the CDR3 reads CASSQRGGEPYEQYF. The CDR3 region has the DNA TGCGCCAGCAGCCAGAGGGGGGGAGAGCCCTACGAGCAGTACTTC.

As to this clone: Other DNA sequences in the sample encode the same CDR3. This chain joins TRBV7-2 and TRBJ1-3; D uncertain. The CDR3 has 15 amino acids. The V end lost 1 base, the J end lost 0 bases, and 7 bases lay between the germline ends. Germline loops: CDR1 SGHTA, CDR2 FQGNSA. The CDR3 DNA is TGTGCCAGCAGCTTAGTGTCCAGCTCTGGAAACACCATATATTTT. Translation gives CASSLVSSSGNTIYF.

This rearrangement joins TRBV2 to TRBJ1-1; D possibly corresponds to TRBD1 (5 bases). The CDR3 contains 13 residues. Germline V gene sequence: CDR1 SNHLY, CDR2 FYNNEI. The germline V and J ends were trimmed by 3 bases and 6 bases, with 11 bases remaining between them. CDR3 nucleotide sequence: TGTGCCAGCAGTGACAGGGTAATCGCTGAAGCTTTCTTT. Translation: CASSDRVIAEAFF.

This clone was seen only once. This chain uses TRBV4-1 with TRBJ1-1; TRBD1 might be the D (6 bases). Trimming stripped 1 base from V and 0 bases from J, with 6 bases between. CDR1 is MGHRA, CDR2 YSYEKL, per germline. This CDR3 comprises 14 residues. The CDR3 spells CASSQGTVNTEAFF. The CDR3 coding sequence is TGCGCCAGCAGCCAAGGGACAGTGAACACTGAAGCTTTCTTT.

This clone has a single count. The V call is TRBV9, the J call TRBJ2-2; D not certain. V was clipped by 3 bases and J by 6 bases, with 12 bases between them. The CDR3 runs to 14 residues. Germline values: CDR1 SGDLS, CDR2 YYNGEE. CDR3 protein: CASSGSGWAGELFF. The CDR3 nucleotides are TGTGCCAGCAGCGGATCCGGGTGGGCCGGGGAGCTGTTTTTT.

The chain carries TRBV2 and TRBJ2-2; 10 bases are shared with TRBD2. The CDR3 contains 15 residues. Per the germline V gene, CDR1 is SNHLY and CDR2 is FYNNEI. Germline trimming cut 4 bases from V and 1 base from J; bases unmatched to any gene: 0. The CDR3 loop is CASSGTSGNTGELFF. As DNA, the CDR3 is TGTGCCAGCAGTGGGACTAGCGGGAACACCGGGGAGCTGTTTTTT.

The CDR3 loop is CASSAGGSQGNEKLFF. CDR3 in DNA: TGTGCCAGCAGCGCGGGCGGGTCACAGGGGAATGAAAAACTGTTTTTT. The chain carries TRBV5-4 and TRBJ1-4, with 7 bases matching TRBD1. CDR1 and CDR2 from the germline V gene are SGHNT and YYREEE (reference sequence). The CDR3 loop spans 16 amino acids. With V trimmed by 4 bases and J by 5 bases, 11 bases remained unmatched.

The J gene is TRBJ2-6, the V gene TRBV5-1; no firm D call. Germline V lookup: CDR1 SGHRS, CDR2 YFSETQ. This CDR3 has 15 residues. V lost 0 bases, J lost 3 bases, and 7 bases lay in between. The CDR3 sequence is CASSLAYGGANVLTF. For the CDR3, the DNA is TGCGCCAGCAGCTTGGCCTATGGTGGGGCCAACGTCCTGACTTTC.

As for this clone: Other DNA sequences in the sample encode the same CDR3. J is TRBJ1-2 and V is TRBV7-9; D gene uncertain. There are 11 residues in the CDR3. Germline values: CDR1 SEHNR, CDR2 FQNEAQ (reference sequence). V lost 3 bases and J lost 6, with 5 bases in between. The CDR3 region has the DNA TGTGCCAGCAGCTTCGCAGATGGCTACACCTTC. Protein product: CASSFADGYTF.

The table lists this clone with a count of one. The J gene is TRBJ2-5, the V gene TRBV13, with 12 bases aligning to TRBD2. The CDR3 loop spans 16 amino acids. Germline V CDR1 and CDR2: PRHDT, FYEKMQ (reference sequence). The trim removed 4 bases at V and 5 bases at J, leaving 8 bases unmatched. The CDR3 loop is CASSSPELAGGETQYF. DNA for the CDR3: TGTGCCAGCAGCTCCCCAGAACTAGCGGGGGGTGAGACCCAGTACTTC.

CDR3 DNA sequence: TGCAGCGTAGTGGACAGGGGGCTGGAGACCCAGTACTTC. Amino acids: CSVVDRGLETQYF. V gene TRBV29-1 combines with J gene TRBJ2-5, with 11 bases identical to TRBD1. CDR3 size: 13 residues. Trimming removed 6 bases from V and 5 bases from J; junction bases left unmatched: 5. CDR1 SQVTM and CDR2 ANQGSEA come from the germline V gene.

V is TRBV6-1 and J is TRBJ1-5, with D possibly TRBD1 on 6 matching bases. V gave up 2 bases and J gave up 7 bases, with 21 bases separating them. Germline CDR1 is MNHNS and CDR2 is SASEGT. CDR3 length: 17 residues. CDR3 coding DNA: TGTGCCAGCAGTGAATCATATCGAACAGGGTTAGAACAGCCCCAGCATTTT. Translating gives CASSESYRTGLEQPQHF.

This chain links TRBV4-1 with TRBJ2-2, with D perhaps matching TRBD2 (5 bases). The CDR3 runs to 16 residues. V lost 1 base and J lost 0, with 9 bases in between. From germline, CDR1 is MGHRA and CDR2 YSYEKL. DNA for the CDR3: TGCGCCAGCAGCCAAGGGACTGGTTCGAACACCGGGGAGCTGTTTTTT. Its translation is CASSQGTGSNTGELFF.

The chain combines TRBV5-1 with TRBJ2-4, with D possibly being TRBD1 (5 bases). CDR1 SGHRS and CDR2 YFSETQ come from the germline V gene. The CDR3 covers 16 residues. The germline V and J ends were trimmed by 4 bases and 3 bases, with 17 bases remaining between them. The CDR3 region has the DNA TGCGCCAGCAGCCCAACCCAGGGATTTGGCAAAAACATTCAGTACTTC. Its translation: CASSPTQGFGKNIQYF.

This rearrangement joins TRBV15 to TRBJ2-2, with TRBD2 as a possible D gene (5 bases). The CDR3 runs to 16 residues. V was trimmed by 2 bases and J by 0 bases, leaving 10 bases between them. Germline V gives CDR1 LNHNV, CDR2 YYDKDF (reference sequence). Written as DNA, the CDR3 is TGTGCCACCAGCAGAACGGGAAACGCGAACACCGGGGAGCTGTTTTTT. Its translation: CATSRTGNANTGELFF.

This clone was detected only once. The chain recombines TRBV4-1 with TRBJ2-4; TRBD1 agrees at 11 bases. CDR1 is MGHRA, CDR2 YSYEKL, per germline. After removal of 2 bases from V and 9 bases from J, the junction contained 12 bases not matched to a gene. The CDR3 is 17 residues long. The CDR3 DNA reads TGCGCCAGCAGCCAAAAGGGGGGGACAGGGGGTCTAGGCATTCAGTACTTC. It codes for CASSQKGGTGGLGIQYF.

V is TRBV24-1 and J is TRBJ2-1, with D possibly matching TRBD2 (6 bases). The germline CDR1 and CDR2 sequences are KGHDR and SFDVKD. This CDR3 region has 16 residues. V dropped 3 bases and J dropped 2 bases, with 13 bases sitting between them. The CDR3 loop is CATSDPLASTYNEQFF. The CDR3 nucleotides are TGTGCCACCAGTGATCCTCTAGCGAGTACCTACAATGAGCAGTTCTTC.

The J gene is TRBJ2-1, the V gene TRBV20-1; 8 nucleotides line up with TRBD2. Trimming removed 8 bases from V and 7 bases from J; junction bases left unmatched: 4. The CDR3 is made up of 11 amino acids. Germline V gives CDR1 DFQATT, CDR2 SNEGSKA (reference sequence). In nucleotides, the CDR3 is TGCAGTTCGACTAGCGTAAATGAGCAGTTCTTC. Translation gives CSSTSVNEQFF.

The chain has TRBV28 and TRBJ2-2, with D perhaps matching TRBD1 (6 bases). V gave up 6 bases and J gave up 4 bases, with 15 bases separating them. Germline V lookup: CDR1 MDHEN, CDR2 SYDVKM. This CDR3 is 15 amino acids long. The CDR3 is CASSITNRATGELFF. CDR3 sequence (DNA): TGTGCCAGCAGCATAACCAACAGGGCCACCGGGGAGCTGTTTTTT.

In this sample, this clone turned up a few times. The J gene is TRBJ1-2, the V gene TRBV6-5; TRBD1 agrees at 7 bases. Germline lookup yields CDR1 MNHEY and CDR2 SVGAGI. V trimming: 9 bases; J trimming: 2 bases; junction bases outside the gene matches: 3. The CDR3 contains 12 residues. The CDR3 reads CASGTVNYGYTF. As DNA, the CDR3 is TGTGCCAGTGGGACAGTGAACTATGGCTACACCTTC.

The chain employs TRBV30 and TRBJ2-7, with 8 nucleotides matching TRBD1. The CDR3 has 14 amino acids. Germline loops: CDR1 GTSNPN, CDR2 SVGIG (reference sequence). Germline trimming cut 2 bases from V and 4 bases from J; bases unmatched to any gene: 7. In DNA form, the CDR3 reads TGTGCCTGGAGTCGTGACAGGGGAACGTACGAGCAGTACTTC. As protein: CAWSRDRGTYEQYF.

The chain combines TRBV6-1 with TRBJ1-1; D unresolved. The CDR3 totals 13 residues. V lost 5 bases, J lost 5 bases, and 12 bases lay in between. CDR1 is MNHNS, CDR2 SASEGT, per germline. The CDR3 sequence: CASSPSWRTEAFF. CDR3 in DNA: TGTGCCAGCAGTCCGAGTTGGAGAACTGAAGCTTTCTTT.

This sequence joins TRBV7-8 and TRBJ1-3, with a tentative D call TRBD1 (5 bases). Per the germline V gene, CDR1 is SGHVS and CDR2 is FQNEAQ. Trimming stripped 0 bases from V and 4 bases from J, with 7 bases between. This CDR3 comprises 14 residues. The CDR3 sequence is CASSLAGVGNTIYF. The CDR3 nucleotides read TGTGCCAGCAGCTTAGCAGGGGTAGGAAACACCATATATTTT.

The V and J genes are TRBV5-5 and TRBJ1-1, with D uncertain. This CDR3 comprises 13 residues. V was clipped by 4 bases and J by 1 base, with 8 bases between them. CDR1 is SGHKS, CDR2 YYEKEE, per germline (reference sequence). This CDR3 reads CASSRPGNTEAFF. As DNA, the CDR3 is TGTGCCAGCAGCCGCCCGGGGAACACTGAAGCTTTCTTT.

The chain employs TRBV28 and TRBJ2-3; the D is unclear. Germline V gives CDR1 MDHEN, CDR2 SYDVKM. The V end lost 6 bases, the J end lost 2 bases, and 3 bases lay between the germline ends. There are 11 residues in the CDR3. This CDR3 reads CASSFTDTQYF. Here the CDR3 DNA reads TGTGCCAGCAGCTTCACAGATACGCAGTATTTT.

The chain combines TRBV6-6 with TRBJ1-6; TRBD1 is a possible D gene (6 bases). CDR3 length equals 12 residues. Germline CDR1 is MNHNY and CDR2 is SVGAGI (reference sequence). Trimming took 10 bases from V and 9 from J, leaving 13 bases between them. The CDR3 nucleotides are TGTGCCATAGGACAGAGTTCTTCACCCCTCCACTTT. This gives the protein CAIGQSSSPLHF.

V gene TRBV9 combines with J gene TRBJ1-6, with D tentatively TRBD1 (5 bases). Deletions cut 4 bases from V and 10 bases from J, with 27 bases between. CDR3 size: 18 residues. CDR1 is SGDLS and CDR2 is YYNGEE in the germline V gene. The CDR3 sequence is CASSSTPGDLLTMSPLHF. The CDR3 nucleotides are TGTGCCAGCAGCTCCACCCCCGGGGACTTACTTACTATGTCACCCCTCCACTTT.

The chain couples TRBV7-9 to TRBJ2-4; 9 bases agree with TRBD2. V shed 5 bases, J shed 2 bases, and the junction held 7 bases outside the gene matches. CDR1 is SEHNR and CDR2 is FQNEAQ in the germline V gene (reference sequence). The CDR3 contains 16 residues. CDR3 sequence (DNA): TGTGCCAGCAGCGAGAGCGGGGGGTGGTCCAAAAACATTCAGTACTTC. Amino acid sequence: CASSESGGWSKNIQYF.